This T cell receptor (beta chain) was profiled in a study of tumour-infiltrating T cells in Burkitt lymphoma. Whole-study context: Overall and progression-free survival were predicted by productive clonality.

CDR1 is SGHAT and CDR2 is FQDESV in the germline V gene (reference sequence). CDR3 length: 12 residues. Deletions cut 6 bases from V and 10 bases from J, with 15 bases between. The sample holds a few counts of this clone. Sequencing used immunoSEQ multiplex PCR; TCRdb keeps in-frame clones, though not all of them. The data hold roughly 7,400 clones, with about 18% observed a single time. The chain joins TRBV11-1 to TRBJ1-1; weak D call: TRBD1 (6 bases). This TCR came from a human donor with diffuse large B-cell lymphoma. The sequenced sample consisted of tumor tissue. The CDR3 reads CASSRNREGAFF. In DNA form, the CDR3 reads TGTGCCAGCAGTCGGAACAGGGAGGGAGCTTTCTTT.